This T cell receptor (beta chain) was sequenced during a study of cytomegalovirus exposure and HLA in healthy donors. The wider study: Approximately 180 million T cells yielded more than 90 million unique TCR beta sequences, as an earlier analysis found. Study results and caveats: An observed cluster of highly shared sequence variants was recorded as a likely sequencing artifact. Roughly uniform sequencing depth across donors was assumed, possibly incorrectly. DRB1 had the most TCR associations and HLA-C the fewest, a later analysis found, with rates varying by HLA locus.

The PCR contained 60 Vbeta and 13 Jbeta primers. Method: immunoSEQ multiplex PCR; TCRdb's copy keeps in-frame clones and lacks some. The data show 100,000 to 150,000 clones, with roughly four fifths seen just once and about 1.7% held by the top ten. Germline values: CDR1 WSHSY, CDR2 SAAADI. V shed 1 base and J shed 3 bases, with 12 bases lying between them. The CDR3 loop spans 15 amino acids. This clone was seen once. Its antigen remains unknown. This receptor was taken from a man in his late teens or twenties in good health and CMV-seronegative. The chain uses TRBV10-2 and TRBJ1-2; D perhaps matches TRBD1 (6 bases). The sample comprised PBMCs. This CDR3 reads CASSELHRVDYGYTF. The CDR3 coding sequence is TGCGCCAGCAGTGAGTTACACAGGGTAGACTATGGCTACACCTTC.